The text below deals with one TCR beta chain. In the PCR, 60 Vbeta and 13 Jbeta primers were used. Measured with immunoSEQ multiplex PCR; TCRdb has only the in-frame clones, and not every one. The data hold roughly 100,000 clones, with around 85% observed a single time. This sample was taken from a study of cytomegalovirus exposure and HLA in healthy donors. The germline gives CDR1 LNHNV, CDR2 YYDKDF (reference sequence). This CDR3 is 15 amino acids long. Unmatched junction bases numbered 8, after V lost 4 bases and J lost 5 bases. V is TRBV15 and J is TRBJ2-5; 9 bases line up with TRBD1. This TCR derives from a man aged 25 to 40 in good health and CMV-seropositive. The sequenced material came from PBMCs. CDR3 region: CATSIGQGTDETQYF. The CDR3 DNA follows: TGTGCCACCAGCATCGGACAGGGGACGGACGAGACCCAGTACTTC.